This TCR beta chain is from a study of blood T cell repertoires in COVID-19. Across the study: Donors in the United States, Italy and Spain gave samples during acute or convalescent COVID-19.

Looked up from germline, CDR1 is MDHEN and CDR2 is SYDVKM. V was clipped by 5 bases and J by 0 bases, with 10 bases between them. The CDR3 runs 14 residues. In the original analysis: Reference gene primer amplification gave estimated nucleated cell counts. Only in-frame clones appear in the TCRdb table, and some are missing; sequencing was by immunoSEQ multiplex PCR. V and J calls and clone size are those listed in that table; D and trimming were worked out from the DNA. The top ten clones hold approximately 5.5% of a sample with under 200,000 clones, more than 75% of them seen once. Sequenced: peripheral blood. The clonotype was recovered from a man aged 40-50 years with active or convalescent COVID-19. The gene calls are TRBV28 and TRBJ1-2, with TRBD1 as a possible D gene (5 bases). The CDR3 sequence: CASSRQLTNYGYTF. DNA for the CDR3: TGTGCCAGCAGTCGACAGCTGACTAACTATGGCTACACCTTC.